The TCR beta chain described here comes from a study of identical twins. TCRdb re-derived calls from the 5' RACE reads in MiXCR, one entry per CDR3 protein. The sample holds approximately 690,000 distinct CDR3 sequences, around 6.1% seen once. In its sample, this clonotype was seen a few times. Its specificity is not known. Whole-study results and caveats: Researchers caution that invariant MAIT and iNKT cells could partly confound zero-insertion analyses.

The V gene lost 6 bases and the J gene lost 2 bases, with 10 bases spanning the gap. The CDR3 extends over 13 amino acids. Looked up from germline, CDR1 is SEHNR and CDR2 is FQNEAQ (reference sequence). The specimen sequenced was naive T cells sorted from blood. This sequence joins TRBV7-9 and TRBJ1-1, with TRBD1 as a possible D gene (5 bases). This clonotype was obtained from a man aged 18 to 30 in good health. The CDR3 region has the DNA TGTGCCAGCAGAGGGGCCCTAAACACTGAAGCTTTCTTT. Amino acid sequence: CASRGALNTEAFF. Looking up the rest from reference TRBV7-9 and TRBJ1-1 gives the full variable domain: DTGVSQNPRHKITKRGQNVTFRCDPISEHNRLYWYRQTLGQGPEFLTYFQNEAQLEKSRLLSDRFSAERPKGSFSTLEIQRTEQGDSAMYLCASRGALNTEAFFGQGTRLTVV.